This TCR beta chain came from a study of technical replicates of blood from a handful of donors. This CDR3 has 13 residues. CDR1 is MGHRA and CDR2 is YSYEKL in the germline V gene. The ends were cut back, 0 bases at V and 4 bases at J, with 5 bases in the middle. Only in-frame clones appear in the TCRdb table, and some are missing; sequencing was by immunoSEQ multiplex PCR. Seen here are tens of thousands of clones, approximately 91% observed once, and the top ten hold approximately 5%. Sequencing was performed on PBMCs. This rearrangement joins TRBV4-1 to TRBJ2-3; D call uncertain. The TCR sequence derives from a human donor in good health. Some clones in this sample may be carry-over from other donors' samples. The chain's CDR3 is CASSQDYSDTQYF. Here the CDR3 DNA reads TGCGCCAGCAGCCAAGATTACTCAGATACGCAGTATTTT.